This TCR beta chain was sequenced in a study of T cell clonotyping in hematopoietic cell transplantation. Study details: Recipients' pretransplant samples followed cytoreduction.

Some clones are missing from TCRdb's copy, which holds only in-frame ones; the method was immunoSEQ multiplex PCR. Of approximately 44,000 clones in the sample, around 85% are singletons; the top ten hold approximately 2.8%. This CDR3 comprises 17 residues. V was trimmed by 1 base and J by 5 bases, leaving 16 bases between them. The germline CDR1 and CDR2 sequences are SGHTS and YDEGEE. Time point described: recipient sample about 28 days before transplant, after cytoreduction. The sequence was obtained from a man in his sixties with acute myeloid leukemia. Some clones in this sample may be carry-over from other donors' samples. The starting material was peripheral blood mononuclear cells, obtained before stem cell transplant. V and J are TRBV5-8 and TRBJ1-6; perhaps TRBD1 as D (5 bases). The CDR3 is CASSLLRLRGDNSPLHF. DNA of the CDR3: TGTGCCAGCAGCTTGCTCCGGCTACGAGGGGATAATTCACCCCTCCACTTT.